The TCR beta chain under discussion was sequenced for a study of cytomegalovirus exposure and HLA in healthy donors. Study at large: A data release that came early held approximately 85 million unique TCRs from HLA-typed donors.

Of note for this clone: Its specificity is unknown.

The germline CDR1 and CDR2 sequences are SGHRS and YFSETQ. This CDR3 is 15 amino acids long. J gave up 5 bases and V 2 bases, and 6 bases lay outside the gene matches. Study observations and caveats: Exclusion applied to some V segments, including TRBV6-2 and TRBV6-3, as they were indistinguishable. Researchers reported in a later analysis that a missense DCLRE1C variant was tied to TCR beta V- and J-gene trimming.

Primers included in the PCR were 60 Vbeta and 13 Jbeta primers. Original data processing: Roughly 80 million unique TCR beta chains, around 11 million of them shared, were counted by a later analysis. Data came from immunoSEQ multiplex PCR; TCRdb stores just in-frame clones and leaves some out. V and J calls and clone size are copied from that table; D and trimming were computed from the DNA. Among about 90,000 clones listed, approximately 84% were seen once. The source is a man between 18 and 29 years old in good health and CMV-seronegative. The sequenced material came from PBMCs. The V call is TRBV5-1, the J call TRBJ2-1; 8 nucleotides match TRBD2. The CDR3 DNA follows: TGCGCCAGCAGCTTCGGACTAGCAGACCACAATGAGCAGTTCTTC. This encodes CASSFGLADHNEQFF.